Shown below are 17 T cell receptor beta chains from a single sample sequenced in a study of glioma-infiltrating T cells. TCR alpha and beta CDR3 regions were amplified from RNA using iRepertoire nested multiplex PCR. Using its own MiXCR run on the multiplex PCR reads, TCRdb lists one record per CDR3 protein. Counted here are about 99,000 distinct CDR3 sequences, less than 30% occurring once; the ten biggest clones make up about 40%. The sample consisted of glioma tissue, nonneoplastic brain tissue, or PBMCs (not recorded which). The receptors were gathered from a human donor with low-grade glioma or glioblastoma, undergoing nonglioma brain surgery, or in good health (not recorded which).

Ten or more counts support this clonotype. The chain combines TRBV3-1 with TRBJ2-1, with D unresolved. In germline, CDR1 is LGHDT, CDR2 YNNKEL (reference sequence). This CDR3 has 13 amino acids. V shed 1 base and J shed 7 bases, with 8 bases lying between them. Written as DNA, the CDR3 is TGTGCCAGCAGCCAAGTTGAGCGAAATGAGCAGTTCTTC. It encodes CASSQVERNEQFF.

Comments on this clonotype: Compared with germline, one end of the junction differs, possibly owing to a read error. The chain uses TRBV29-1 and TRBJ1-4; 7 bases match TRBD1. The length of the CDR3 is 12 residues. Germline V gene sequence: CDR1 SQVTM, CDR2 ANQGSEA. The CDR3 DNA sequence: TGCAGCGTCGAAGGACAGGATGAAAAACTGTTTTTT. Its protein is CSVEGQDEKLFF.

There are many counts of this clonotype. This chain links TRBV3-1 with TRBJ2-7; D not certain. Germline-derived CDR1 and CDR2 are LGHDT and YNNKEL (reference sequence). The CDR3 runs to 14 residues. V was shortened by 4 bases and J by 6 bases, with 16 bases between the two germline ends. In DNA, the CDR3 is TGTGCCAGCAGCCCACGACTGGGAAATCGCGAGCAGTACTTC. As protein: CASSPRLGNREQYF.

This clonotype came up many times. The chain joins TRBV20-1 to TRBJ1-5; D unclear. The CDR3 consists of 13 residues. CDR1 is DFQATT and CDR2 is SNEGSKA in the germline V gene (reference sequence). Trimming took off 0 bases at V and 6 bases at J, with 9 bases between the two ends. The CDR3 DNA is TGCAGTGCTAGAGATGGCGGAGGTCAGCCCCAGCATTTT. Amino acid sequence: CSARDGGGQPQHF.

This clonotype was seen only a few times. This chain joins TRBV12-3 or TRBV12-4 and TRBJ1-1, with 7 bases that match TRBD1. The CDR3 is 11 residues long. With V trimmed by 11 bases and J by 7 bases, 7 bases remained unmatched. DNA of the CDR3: TGTGCCGGGGGAGGGGGCAATGAAGCTTTCTTT. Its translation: CAGGGGNEAFF.

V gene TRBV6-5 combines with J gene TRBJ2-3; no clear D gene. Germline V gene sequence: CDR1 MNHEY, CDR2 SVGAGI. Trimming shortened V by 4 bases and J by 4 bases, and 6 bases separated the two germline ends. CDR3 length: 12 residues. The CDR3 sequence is CASSLSPDTQYF. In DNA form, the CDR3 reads TGTGCCAGCAGTTTATCCCCAGATACGCAGTATTTT.

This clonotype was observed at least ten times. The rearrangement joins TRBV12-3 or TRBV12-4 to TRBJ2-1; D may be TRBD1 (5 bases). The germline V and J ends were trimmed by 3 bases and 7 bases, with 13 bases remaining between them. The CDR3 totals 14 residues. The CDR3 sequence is CASSFRAGFNEQFF. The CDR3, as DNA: TGTGCCAGCAGTTTCAGGGCAGGTTTTAATGAGCAGTTCTTC.

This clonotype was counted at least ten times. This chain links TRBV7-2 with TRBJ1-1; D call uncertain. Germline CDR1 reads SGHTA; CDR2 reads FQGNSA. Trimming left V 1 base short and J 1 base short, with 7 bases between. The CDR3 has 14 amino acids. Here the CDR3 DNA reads TGTGCCAGCAGCTTAGGGCAGTCGAACACTGAAGCTTTCTTT. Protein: CASSLGQSNTEAFF.

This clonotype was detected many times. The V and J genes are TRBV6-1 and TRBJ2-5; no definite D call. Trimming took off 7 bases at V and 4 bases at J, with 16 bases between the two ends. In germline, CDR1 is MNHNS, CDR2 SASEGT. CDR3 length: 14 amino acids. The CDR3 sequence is CASTKRTLAETQYF. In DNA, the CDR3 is TGTGCCAGCACCAAACGGACCTTGGCAGAGACCCAGTACTTC.

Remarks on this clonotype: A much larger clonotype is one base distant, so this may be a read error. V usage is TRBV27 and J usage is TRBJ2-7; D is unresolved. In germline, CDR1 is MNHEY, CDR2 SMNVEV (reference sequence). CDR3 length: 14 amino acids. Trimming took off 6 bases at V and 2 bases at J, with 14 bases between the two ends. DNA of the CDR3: TGTGCCAGCAGCCAGAGTCTCTACACCTACGAGCAGTACTTC. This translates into CASSQSLYTYEQYF.

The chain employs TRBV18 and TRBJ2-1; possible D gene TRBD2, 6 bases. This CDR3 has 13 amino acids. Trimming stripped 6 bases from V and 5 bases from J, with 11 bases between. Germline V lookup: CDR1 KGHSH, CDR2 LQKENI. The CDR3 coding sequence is TGTGCCAGCTCGGGCGGGGCCAACAATGAGCAGTTCTTC. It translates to CASSGGANNEQFF.

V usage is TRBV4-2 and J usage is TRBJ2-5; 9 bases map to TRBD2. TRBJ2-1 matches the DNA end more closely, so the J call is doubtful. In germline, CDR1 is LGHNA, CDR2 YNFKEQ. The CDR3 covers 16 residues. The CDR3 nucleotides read TGTGCCAGCAGCCAACACGCGGCCGGACTAGCGAATGAGCAGTTCTTC. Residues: CASSQHAAGLANEQFF.

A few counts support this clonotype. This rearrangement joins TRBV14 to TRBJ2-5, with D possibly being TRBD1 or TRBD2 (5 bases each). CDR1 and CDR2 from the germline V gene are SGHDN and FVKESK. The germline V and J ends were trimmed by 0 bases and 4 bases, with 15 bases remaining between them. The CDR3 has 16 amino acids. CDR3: CASSQERGAEAETQYF. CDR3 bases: TGTGCCAGCAGCCAAGAGAGAGGGGCCGAGGCAGAGACCCAGTACTTC. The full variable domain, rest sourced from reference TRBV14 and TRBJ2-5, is EAGVTQFPSHSVIEKGQTVTLRCDPISGHDNLYWYRRVMGKEIKFLLHFVKESKQDESGMPNNRFLAERTGGTYSTLKVQPAELEDSGVYFCASSQERGAEAETQYFGPGTRLLVL.

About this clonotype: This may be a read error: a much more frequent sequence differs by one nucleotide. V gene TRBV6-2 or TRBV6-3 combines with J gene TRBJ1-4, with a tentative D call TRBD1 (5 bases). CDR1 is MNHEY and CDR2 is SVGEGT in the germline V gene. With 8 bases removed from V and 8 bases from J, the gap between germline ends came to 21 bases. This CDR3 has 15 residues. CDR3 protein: CASGDNYPGTEKLFF. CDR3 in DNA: TGTGCCAGCGGGGATAACTACCCCGGGACGGAAAAACTGTTTTTT.

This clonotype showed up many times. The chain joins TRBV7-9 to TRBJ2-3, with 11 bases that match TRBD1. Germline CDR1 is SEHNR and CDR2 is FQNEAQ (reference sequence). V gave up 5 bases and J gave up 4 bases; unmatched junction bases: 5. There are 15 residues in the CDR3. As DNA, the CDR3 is TGTGCCAGCAGCAAAGGGACAGGGGGGTCAGATACGCAGTATTTT. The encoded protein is CASSKGTGGSDTQYF.

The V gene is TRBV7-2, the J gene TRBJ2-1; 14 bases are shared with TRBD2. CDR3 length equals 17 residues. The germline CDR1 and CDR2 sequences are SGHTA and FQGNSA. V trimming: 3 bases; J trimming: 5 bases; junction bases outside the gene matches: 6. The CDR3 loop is CASSFRTSGGTHNEQFF. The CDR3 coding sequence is TGTGCCAGCAGCTTTCGGACTAGCGGGGGGACCCACAATGAGCAGTTCTTC.

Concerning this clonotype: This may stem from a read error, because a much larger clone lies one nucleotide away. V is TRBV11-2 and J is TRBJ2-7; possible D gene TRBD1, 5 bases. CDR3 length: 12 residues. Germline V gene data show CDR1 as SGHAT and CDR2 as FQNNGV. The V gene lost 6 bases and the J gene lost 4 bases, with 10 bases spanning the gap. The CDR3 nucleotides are TGTGCCAGCAGGGTTCAGGGTTACGAGCAGTACTTC. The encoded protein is CASRVQGYEQYF.